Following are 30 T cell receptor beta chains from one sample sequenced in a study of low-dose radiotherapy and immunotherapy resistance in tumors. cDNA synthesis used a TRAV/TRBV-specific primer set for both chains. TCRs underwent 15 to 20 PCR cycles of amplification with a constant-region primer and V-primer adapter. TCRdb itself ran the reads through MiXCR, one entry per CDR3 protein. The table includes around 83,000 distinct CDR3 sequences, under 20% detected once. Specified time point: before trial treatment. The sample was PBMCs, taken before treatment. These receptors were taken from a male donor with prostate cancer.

CDR3 bases: TGTGCCAGCAGAGGGGCGGGCGGCACCGGGGAGCTGTTTTTT. Its translation is CASRGAGGTGELFF. The rearrangement joins TRBV6-5 to TRBJ2-2; TRBD1 or TRBD2 may be the D gene (5 bases each). Trimming took off 6 bases at V and 4 bases at J, with 12 bases between the two ends. This CDR3 is built from 14 residues. Germline V gene sequence: CDR1 MNHEY, CDR2 SVGAGI.

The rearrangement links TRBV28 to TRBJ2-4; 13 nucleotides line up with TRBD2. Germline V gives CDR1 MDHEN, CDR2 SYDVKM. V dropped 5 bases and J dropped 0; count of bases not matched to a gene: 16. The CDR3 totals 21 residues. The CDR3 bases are TGTGCCAGCAGTCCCCGGACTAGCGGGAGCGGCCCACCCTCAGCCAAAAACATTCAGTACTTC. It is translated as CASSPRTSGSGPPSAKNIQYF. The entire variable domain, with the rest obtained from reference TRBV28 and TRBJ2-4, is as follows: DVKVTQSSRYLVKRTGEKVFLECVQDMDHENMFWYRQDPGLGLRLIYFSYDVKMKEKGDIPEGYSVSREKKERFSLILESASTNQTSMYLCASSPRTSGSGPPSAKNIQYFGAGTRLSVL.

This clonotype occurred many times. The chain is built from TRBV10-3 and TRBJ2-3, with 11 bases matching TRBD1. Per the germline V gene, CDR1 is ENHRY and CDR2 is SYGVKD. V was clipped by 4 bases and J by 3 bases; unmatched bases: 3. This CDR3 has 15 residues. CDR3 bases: TGTGCCATCAGTGGGACAGGGGGCAGTACAGATACGCAGTATTTT. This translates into CAISGTGGSTDTQYF.

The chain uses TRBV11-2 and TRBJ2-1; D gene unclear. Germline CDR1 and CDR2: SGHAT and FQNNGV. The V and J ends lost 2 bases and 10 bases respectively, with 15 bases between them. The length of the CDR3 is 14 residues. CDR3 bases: TGTGCCAGCAGCTTAAACTTCGCCTCGTGGGAGCAGTTCTTC. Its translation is CASSLNFASWEQFF.

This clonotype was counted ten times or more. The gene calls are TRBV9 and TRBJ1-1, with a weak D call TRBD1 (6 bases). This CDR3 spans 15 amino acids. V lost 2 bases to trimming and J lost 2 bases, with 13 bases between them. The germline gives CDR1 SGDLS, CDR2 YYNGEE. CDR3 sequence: CASSVLSTGNTEAFF. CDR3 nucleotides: TGTGCCAGCAGCGTTCTTTCGACAGGCAACACTGAAGCTTTCTTT.

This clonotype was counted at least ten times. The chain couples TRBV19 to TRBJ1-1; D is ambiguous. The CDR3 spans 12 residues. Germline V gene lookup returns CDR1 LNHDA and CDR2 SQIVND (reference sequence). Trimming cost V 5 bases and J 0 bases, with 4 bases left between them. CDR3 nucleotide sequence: TGTGCCAGTAGTTTTTTGAACACTGAAGCTTTCTTT. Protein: CASSFLNTEAFF.

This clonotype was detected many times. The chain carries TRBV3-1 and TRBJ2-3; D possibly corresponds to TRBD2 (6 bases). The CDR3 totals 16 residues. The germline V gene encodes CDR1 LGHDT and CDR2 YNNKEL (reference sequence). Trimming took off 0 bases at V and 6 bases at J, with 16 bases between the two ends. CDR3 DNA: TGTGCCAGCAGCCAAGATCGTGGAGGGATCTCCGATACGCAGTATTTT. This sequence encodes CASSQDRGGISDTQYF.

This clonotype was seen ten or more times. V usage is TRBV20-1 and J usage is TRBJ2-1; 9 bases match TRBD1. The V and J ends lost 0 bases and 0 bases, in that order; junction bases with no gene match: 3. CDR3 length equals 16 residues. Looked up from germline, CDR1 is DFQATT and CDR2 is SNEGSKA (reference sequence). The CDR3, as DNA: TGCAGTGCTAGAGACATGGGACAGGGCTCCTACAATGAGCAGTTCTTC. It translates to CSARDMGQGSYNEQFF.

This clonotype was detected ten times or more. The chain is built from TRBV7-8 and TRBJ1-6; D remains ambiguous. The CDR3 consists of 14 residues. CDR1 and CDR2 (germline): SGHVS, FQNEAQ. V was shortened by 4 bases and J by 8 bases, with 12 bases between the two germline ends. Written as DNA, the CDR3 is TGTGCCAGCAGCTGGGCGAAATGGGATTCACCCCTCCACTTT. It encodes CASSWAKWDSPLHF. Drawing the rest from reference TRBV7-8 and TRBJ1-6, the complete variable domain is GAGVSQSPRYKVAKRGQDVALRCDPISGHVSLFWYQQALGQGPEFLTYFQNEAQLDKSGLPSDRFFAERPEGSVSTLKIQRTQQEDSAVYLCASSWAKWDSPLHFGNGTRLTVT.

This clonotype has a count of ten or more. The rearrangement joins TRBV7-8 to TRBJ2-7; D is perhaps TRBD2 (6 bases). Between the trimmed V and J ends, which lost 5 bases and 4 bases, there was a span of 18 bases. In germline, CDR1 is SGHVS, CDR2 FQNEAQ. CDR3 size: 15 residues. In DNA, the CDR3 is TGTGCCAGCAGCCCAGGAGGGGACCTCTTTTACGAGCAGTACTTC. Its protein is CASSPGGDLFYEQYF. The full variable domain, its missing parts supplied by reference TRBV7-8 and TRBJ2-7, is GAGVSQSPRYKVAKRGQDVALRCDPISGHVSLFWYQQALGQGPEFLTYFQNEAQLDKSGLPSDRFFAERPEGSVSTLKIQRTQQEDSAVYLCASSPGGDLFYEQYFGPGTRLTVT.

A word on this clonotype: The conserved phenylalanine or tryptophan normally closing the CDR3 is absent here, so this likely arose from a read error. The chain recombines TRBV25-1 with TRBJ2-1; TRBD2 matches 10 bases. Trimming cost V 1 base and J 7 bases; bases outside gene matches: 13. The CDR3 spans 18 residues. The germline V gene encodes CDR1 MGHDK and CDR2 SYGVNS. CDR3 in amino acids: CASSEFSQREGRLNEQFL. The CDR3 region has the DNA TGTGCCAGCAGTGAATTTTCCCAGCGGGAGGGCCGGTTGAATGAGCAGTTCCTC.

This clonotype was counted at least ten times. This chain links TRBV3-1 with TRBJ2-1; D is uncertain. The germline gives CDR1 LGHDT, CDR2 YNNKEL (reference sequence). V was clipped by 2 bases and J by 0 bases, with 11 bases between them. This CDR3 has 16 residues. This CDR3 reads CASSQRLRSSYNEQFF. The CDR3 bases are TGTGCCAGCAGCCAACGACTGAGGAGCTCCTACAATGAGCAGTTCTTC.

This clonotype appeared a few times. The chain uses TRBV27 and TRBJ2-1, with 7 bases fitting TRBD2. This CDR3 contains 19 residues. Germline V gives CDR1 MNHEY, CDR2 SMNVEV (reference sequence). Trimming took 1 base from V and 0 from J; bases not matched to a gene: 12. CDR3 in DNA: TGTGCCAGCAGTTTATTGGGTCTAGCGGCAAGGAGCTCCTACAATGAGCAGTTCTTC. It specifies CASSLLGLAARSSYNEQFF.

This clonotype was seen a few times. The CDR3 reads CASSVVLAAHEQFF. The CDR3 nucleotides are TGTGCCAGCAGCGTAGTCCTAGCGGCCCATGAGCAGTTCTTC. The J gene is TRBJ2-1, the V gene TRBV9; 7 nucleotides match TRBD2. Germline V gene sequence: CDR1 SGDLS, CDR2 YYNGEE. The CDR3 length is 14 residues. V shed 0 bases, J shed 8 bases, and the junction held 5 bases outside the gene matches.

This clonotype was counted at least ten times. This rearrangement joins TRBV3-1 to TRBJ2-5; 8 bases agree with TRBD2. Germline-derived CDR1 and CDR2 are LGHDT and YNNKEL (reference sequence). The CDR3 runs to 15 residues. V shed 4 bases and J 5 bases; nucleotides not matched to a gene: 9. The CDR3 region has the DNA TGTGCCAGCAGCCGAATAGCGGGGTGGGTCGAGACCCAGTACTTC. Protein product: CASSRIAGWVETQYF.

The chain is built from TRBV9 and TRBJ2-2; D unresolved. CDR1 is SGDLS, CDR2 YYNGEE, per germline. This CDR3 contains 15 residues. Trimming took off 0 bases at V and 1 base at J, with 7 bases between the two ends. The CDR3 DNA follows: TGTGCCAGCAGCGTAGCGCTTAGGAACACCGGGGAGCTGTTTTTT. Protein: CASSVALRNTGELFF. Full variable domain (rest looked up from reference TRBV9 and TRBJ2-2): DSGVTQTPKHLITATGQRVTLRCSPRSGDLSVYWYQQSLDQGLQFLIQYYNGEERAKGNILERFSAQQFPDLHSELNLSSLELGDSALYFCASSVALRNTGELFFGEGSRLTVL.

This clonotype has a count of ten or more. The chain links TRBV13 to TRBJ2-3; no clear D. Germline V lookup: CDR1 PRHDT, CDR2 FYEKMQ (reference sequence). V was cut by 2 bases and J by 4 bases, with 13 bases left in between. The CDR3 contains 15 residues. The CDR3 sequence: CASSLPHDKADTQYF. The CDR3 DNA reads TGTGCCAGCAGCTTACCCCATGATAAGGCAGATACGCAGTATTTT.

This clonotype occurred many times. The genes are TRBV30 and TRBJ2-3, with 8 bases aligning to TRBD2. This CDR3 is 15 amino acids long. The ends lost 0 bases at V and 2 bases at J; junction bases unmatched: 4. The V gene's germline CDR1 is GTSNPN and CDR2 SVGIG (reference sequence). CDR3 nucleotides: TGTGCCTGGAGTGTCCTGCGGGGGGTCACAGATACGCAGTATTTT. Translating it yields CAWSVLRGVTDTQYF.

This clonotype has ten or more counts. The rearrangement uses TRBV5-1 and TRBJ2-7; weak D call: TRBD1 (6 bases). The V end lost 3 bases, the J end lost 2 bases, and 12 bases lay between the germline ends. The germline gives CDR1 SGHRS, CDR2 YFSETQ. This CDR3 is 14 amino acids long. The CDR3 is CASSYPDRAYEQYF. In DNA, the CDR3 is TGCGCCAGCAGCTATCCGGACAGAGCCTACGAGCAGTACTTC.

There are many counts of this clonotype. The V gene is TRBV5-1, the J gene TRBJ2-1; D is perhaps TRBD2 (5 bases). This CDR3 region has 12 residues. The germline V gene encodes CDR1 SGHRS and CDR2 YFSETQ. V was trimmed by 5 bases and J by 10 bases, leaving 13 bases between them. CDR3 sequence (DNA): TGCGCCAGCAGAGAACTAGGAGGCGAGCAGTTCTTC. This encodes CASRELGGEQFF.

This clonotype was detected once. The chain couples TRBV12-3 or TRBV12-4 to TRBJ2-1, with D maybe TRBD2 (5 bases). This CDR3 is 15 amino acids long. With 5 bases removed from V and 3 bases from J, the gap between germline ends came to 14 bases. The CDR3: CASSRGSGVYNEQFF. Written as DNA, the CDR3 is TGTGCCAGCAGTCGAGGGTCTGGCGTCTACAATGAGCAGTTCTTC.

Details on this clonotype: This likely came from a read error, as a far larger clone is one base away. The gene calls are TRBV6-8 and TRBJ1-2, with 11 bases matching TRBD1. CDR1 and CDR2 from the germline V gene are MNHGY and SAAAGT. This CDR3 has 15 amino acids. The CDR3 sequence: CAISKGTGGSYGYTF. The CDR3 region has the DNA TGTGCCATCAGTAAAGGGACAGGGGGGTCCTATGGCTACACCTTC.

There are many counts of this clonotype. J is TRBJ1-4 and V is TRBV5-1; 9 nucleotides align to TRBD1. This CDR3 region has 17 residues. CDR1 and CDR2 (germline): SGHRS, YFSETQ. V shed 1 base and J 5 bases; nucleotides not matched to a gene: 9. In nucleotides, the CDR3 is TGCGCCAGCAGCTTGAACAGGGGGCGAGGCGGGAATGAAAAACTGTTTTTT. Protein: CASSLNRGRGGNEKLFF. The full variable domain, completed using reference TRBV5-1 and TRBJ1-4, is KAGVTQTPRYLIKTRGQQVTLSCSPISGHRSVSWYQQTPGQGLQFLFEYFSETQRNKGNFPGRFSGRQFSNSRSEMNVSTLELGDSALYLCASSLNRGRGGNEKLFFGSGTQLSVL.

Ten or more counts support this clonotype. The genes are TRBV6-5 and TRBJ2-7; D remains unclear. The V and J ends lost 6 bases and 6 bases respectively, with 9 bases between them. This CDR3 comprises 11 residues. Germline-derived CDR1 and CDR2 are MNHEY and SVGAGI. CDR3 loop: CASSNMAEQYF. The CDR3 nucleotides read TGTGCCAGCAGCAACATGGCCGAGCAGTACTTC.

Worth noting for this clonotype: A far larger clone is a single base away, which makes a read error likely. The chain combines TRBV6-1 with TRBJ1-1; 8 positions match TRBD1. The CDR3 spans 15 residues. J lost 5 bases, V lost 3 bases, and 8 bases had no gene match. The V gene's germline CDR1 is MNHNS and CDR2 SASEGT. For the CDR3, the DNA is TGTGCCAGCAGTGACAGGGGGACAGGAGGGACTGAAGCTTTCTTT. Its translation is CASSDRGTGGTEAFF.

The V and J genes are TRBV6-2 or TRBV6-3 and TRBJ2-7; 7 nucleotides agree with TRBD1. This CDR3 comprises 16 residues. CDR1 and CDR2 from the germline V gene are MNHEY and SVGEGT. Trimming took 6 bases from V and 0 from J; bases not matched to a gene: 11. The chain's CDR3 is CASRPWTGIISYEQYF. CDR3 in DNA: TGTGCCAGCAGACCGTGGACAGGAATTATCTCCTACGAGCAGTACTTC.

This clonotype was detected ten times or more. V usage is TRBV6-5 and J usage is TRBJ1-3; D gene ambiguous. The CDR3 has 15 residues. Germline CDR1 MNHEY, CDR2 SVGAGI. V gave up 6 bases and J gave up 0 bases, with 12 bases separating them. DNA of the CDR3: TGTGCCAGCAGCTATGCCCTTTCCTCTGGAAACACCATATATTTT. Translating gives CASSYALSSGNTIYF.

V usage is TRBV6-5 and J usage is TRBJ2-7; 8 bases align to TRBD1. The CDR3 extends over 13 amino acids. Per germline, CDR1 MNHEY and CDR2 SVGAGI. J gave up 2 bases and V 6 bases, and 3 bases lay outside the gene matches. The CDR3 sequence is CASRGQVTYEQYF. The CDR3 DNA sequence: TGTGCCAGCAGGGGACAGGTTACCTACGAGCAGTACTTC.

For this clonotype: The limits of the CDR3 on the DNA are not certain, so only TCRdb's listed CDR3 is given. The CDR3 loop is CASSDTRGVTGELFFFF. The chain carries TRBV25-1 and TRBJ2-2; no check of the table's D call, TRBD1, against the DNA was made. CDR1 MGHDK and CDR2 SYGVNS come from the germline V gene. A total of 17 residues make up the CDR3, ends included.

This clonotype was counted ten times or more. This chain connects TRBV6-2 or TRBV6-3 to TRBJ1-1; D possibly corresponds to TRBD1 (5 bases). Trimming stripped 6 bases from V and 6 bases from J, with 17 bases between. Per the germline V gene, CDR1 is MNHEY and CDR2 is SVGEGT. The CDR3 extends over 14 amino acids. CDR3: CASRPGRGVAEAFF. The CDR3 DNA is TGTGCCAGCAGACCCGGGAGAGGGGTCGCTGAAGCTTTCTTT.